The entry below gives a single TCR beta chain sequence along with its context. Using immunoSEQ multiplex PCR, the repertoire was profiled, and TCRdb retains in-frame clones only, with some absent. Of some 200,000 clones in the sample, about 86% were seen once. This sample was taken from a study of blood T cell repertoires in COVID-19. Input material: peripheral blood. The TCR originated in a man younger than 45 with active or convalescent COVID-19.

In DNA form, the CDR3 reads TGTGCCAGCAGTTACGGGACAGGGCTGAACTATGGCTACACCTTC. This gives the protein CASSYGTGLNYGYTF. The genes are TRBV6-5 and TRBJ1-2; TRBD1 agrees at 9 bases. CDR1 and CDR2 (germline): MNHEY, SVGAGI. Losses at the gene ends were 2 bases for V and 2 bases for J; bases not matched to a gene: 3. This CDR3 is built from 15 residues.